By sample fraction, the clone carrying this TCR beta chain is large. The sample is drawn from a study of tumor-infiltrating lymphocytes in oesophageal squamous cell carcinoma. TCRdb called the PCR reads again in MiXCR, with one record for every CDR3 protein. This table holds 2,000 to 3,000 distinct CDR3 sequences, 14% to 15% found once. The CDR3 has 15 residues. V was shortened by 6 bases and J by 12 bases, with 21 bases between the two germline ends. The germline gives CDR1 MNHNS, CDR2 SASEGT. The chain has TRBV6-1 and TRBJ2-6; D might be TRBD1 (5 bases). The sequenced material came from esophageal tumor tissue. This clonotype was sampled from a male donor with esophageal squamous cell carcinoma. Written as DNA, the CDR3 is TGTGCCAGCAGATTTAACATCATCCTTAGGGGCGTCCTGACTTTC. It is translated as CASRFNIILRGVLTF.